This passage covers 28 T cell receptor beta chains from one sample sequenced in a study of post-analysis software for immune sequencing data. General observations from the study: When patients were compared with controls, 5 or 6 TRBV segments were more frequent, TRBV5-6, TRBV5-1 and TRBV20-1 among them.

The authors incorporated unique molecular identifiers into the TCR beta cDNA libraries. Using its own MiXCR run on the PCR reads, TCRdb lists one record per CDR3 protein. The sample consists of roughly 700,000 distinct CDR3 sequences, roughly 27% of them appearing once. These TCRs' antigens remain unknown. The sequenced material came from blood. These receptors all come from a girl aged 10-17 years with multiple sclerosis.

The sample holds a few counts of this clonotype. This chain links TRBV5-1 with TRBJ2-1; no definite D call. Germline values: CDR1 SGHRS, CDR2 YFSETQ. V lost 0 bases, J lost 5 bases, and 15 bases lay in between. The CDR3 consists of 16 residues. The CDR3 region is CASSLDGFRWNNEQFF. CDR3 DNA sequence: TGCGCCAGCAGCTTGGATGGGTTTCGCTGGAACAATGAGCAGTTCTTC.

The chain uses TRBV27 and TRBJ2-2, with 8 bases that match TRBD1. The CDR3 is 15 amino acids. Germline V gene lookup returns CDR1 MNHEY and CDR2 SMNVEV (reference sequence). The trim removed 6 bases at V and 6 bases at J, leaving 9 bases unmatched. The CDR3: CASRGSGGVSGELFF. DNA for the CDR3: TGTGCCAGCAGGGGGTCAGGGGGCGTATCCGGGGAGCTGTTTTTT.

This chain connects TRBV20-1 to TRBJ2-1; the D is unclear. CDR3 length: 16 residues. Germline V gene lookup returns CDR1 DFQATT and CDR2 SNEGSKA (reference sequence). Between the trimmed V and J ends, which lost 1 base and 0 bases, there was a span of 13 bases. CDR3 DNA sequence: TGCAGTGCTAGAGCTCCCCCTGCGGACTCCTACAATGAGCAGTTCTTC. Its protein is CSARAPPADSYNEQFF.

This sequence joins TRBV14 and TRBJ1-1; the match to TRBD1 covers 9 bases. This CDR3 comprises 20 residues. The germline CDR1 and CDR2 sequences are SGHDN and FVKESK. Losses at the gene ends were 4 bases for V and 5 bases for J; bases not matched to a gene: 23. This CDR3 is CASSLSPRHLGDRERTEAFF. CDR3 DNA sequence: TGTGCCAGCAGCCTTTCCCCCCGGCACCTGGGGGACAGGGAAAGGACTGAAGCTTTCTTT. Supplemented by reference TRBV14 and TRBJ1-1, the full variable domain reads EAGVTQFPSHSVIEKGQTVTLRCDPISGHDNLYWYRRVMGKEIKFLLHFVKESKQDESGMPNNRFLAERTGGTYSTLKVQPAELEDSGVYFCASSLSPRHLGDRERTEAFFGQGTRLTVV.

This clonotype was counted many times. This chain connects TRBV20-1 to TRBJ2-6; the D is unclear. Germline assignment: CDR1 DFQATT and CDR2 SNEGSKA (reference sequence). Trimming took 5 bases from V and 2 from J, leaving 7 bases between them. The length of the CDR3 is 13 residues. The chain's CDR3 is CSAPYAGANVLTF. DNA for the CDR3: TGCAGTGCTCCGTACGCTGGGGCCAACGTCCTGACTTTC.

This clonotype has a handful of counts. The germline gene is not matched at one end of the junction; a read error may be the cause. The rearrangement links TRBV7-7 to TRBJ2-3; D unresolved. The CDR3 sequence is 15 residues long. Per the germline V gene, CDR1 is SSHAT and CDR2 is FNYEAQ (reference sequence). The chain's CDR3 is CASSPAGSPTDTQYF. The CDR3 DNA reads TGTGCTAGCAGCCCGGCCGGGTCTCCCACAGATACGCAGTATTTT.

V usage is TRBV19 and J usage is TRBJ2-1, with D perhaps being TRBD1 or TRBD2 (5 bases each). The CDR3 is 14 residues long. Germline V gene lookup returns CDR1 LNHDA and CDR2 SQIVND (reference sequence). V gave up 6 bases and J gave up 5 bases, with 14 bases separating them. The CDR3 bases are TGTGCCAGTAGGGATCCCGGGGCAAACAATGAGCAGTTCTTC. This gives the protein CASRDPGANNEQFF.

V and J are TRBV29-1 and TRBJ1-2, with D tentatively TRBD1 (5 bases). CDR1 and CDR2 from the germline V gene are SQVTM and ANQGSEA. CDR3 length: 13 amino acids. The V end lost 3 bases, the J end lost 3 bases, and 11 bases lay between the germline ends. The CDR3 loop is CSVEGGEDYGYTF. The CDR3 region has the DNA TGCAGCGTTGAGGGAGGGGAAGACTATGGCTACACCTTC. The entire variable domain, with the rest obtained from reference TRBV29-1 and TRBJ1-2, is as follows: SAVISQKPSRDICQRGTSLTIQCQVDSQVTMMFWYRQQPGQSLTLIATANQGSEATYESGFVIDKFPISRPNLTFSTLTVSNMSPEDSSIYLCSVEGGEDYGYTFGSGTRLTVV.

This clonotype was counted a few times. V usage is TRBV10-3 and J usage is TRBJ1-1; D may be TRBD1 (5 bases). Germline V gene lookup returns CDR1 ENHRY and CDR2 SYGVKD. CDR3 length equals 11 residues. Trimming removed 6 bases from V and 5 bases from J, with 7 bases in between. The CDR3 spells CAIRGGTEAFF. CDR3 in DNA: TGTGCCATCAGGGGGGGGACTGAAGCTTTCTTT.

This clonotype was detected ten times or more. The V and J genes are TRBV27 and TRBJ2-7; TRBD2 might be the D (7 bases). The CDR3 extends over 16 amino acids. The germline V and J ends were trimmed by 1 base and 3 bases, with 16 bases remaining between them. CDR1 MNHEY and CDR2 SMNVEV come from the germline V gene (reference sequence). CDR3 region: CASSLLGGASGYEQYF. The CDR3 bases are TGTGCCAGCAGTTTATTGGGGGGGGCTAGCGGCTACGAGCAGTACTTC.

This rearrangement joins TRBV3-1 to TRBJ2-1; 8 nucleotides agree with TRBD1. CDR3 length: 15 residues. V lost 4 bases to trimming and J lost 8 bases; unmatched junction nucleotides: 10. Looked up from germline, CDR1 is LGHDT and CDR2 is YNNKEL (reference sequence). The CDR3 loop reads CASSPRQGWIDEQFF. CDR3 sequence (DNA): TGTGCCAGCAGCCCCCGACAGGGGTGGATCGATGAGCAGTTCTTC.

J is TRBJ2-3 and V is TRBV28; tentative D call: TRBD2 (6 bases). V dropped 3 bases and J dropped 5 bases, with 15 bases sitting between them. The germline V gene has CDR1 MDHEN and CDR2 SYDVKM. CDR3 length equals 15 residues. CDR3 in amino acids: CASSFLASWGDTQYF. The CDR3 region has the DNA TGTGCCAGCAGTTTCCTAGCGTCTTGGGGAGATACGCAGTATTTT.

The chain links TRBV25-1 to TRBJ2-1, with no clear D. Germline V lookup: CDR1 MGHDK, CDR2 SYGVNS. This CDR3 has 16 amino acids. Trimming took 1 base from V and 6 from J, leaving 16 bases between them. Here the CDR3 reads CASSEFTDWLSNEQFF. For the CDR3, the DNA is TGTGCCAGCAGTGAATTTACCGACTGGCTTAGCAATGAGCAGTTCTTC.

The rearrangement joins TRBV6-6 to TRBJ2-5; D is perhaps TRBD2 (6 bases). V was pared by 5 bases and J by 7 bases, with 14 bases between. CDR3 length: 13 residues. Looked up from germline, CDR1 is MNHNY and CDR2 is SVGAGI (reference sequence). In DNA form, the CDR3 reads TGTGCCAGCAGTCCCCCTCGGCGGGGGACCCAGTACTTC. It translates to CASSPPRRGTQYF.

The chain couples TRBV28 to TRBJ2-1; unclear D gene. The CDR3 consists of 13 residues. Germline V gene lookup returns CDR1 MDHEN and CDR2 SYDVKM. Trimming took off 8 bases at V and 4 bases at J, with 12 bases between the two ends. CDR3: CASPYTTYNEQFF. The CDR3 nucleotides are TGTGCCAGCCCATATACTACTTACAATGAGCAGTTCTTC.

V gene TRBV7-2 combines with J gene TRBJ2-3; no clear D gene. The V gene lost 2 bases and the J gene lost 2 bases, with 8 bases spanning the gap. The CDR3 sequence is 14 residues long. Per germline, CDR1 SGHTA and CDR2 FQGNSA. CDR3 DNA sequence: TGTGCCAGCAGCTTATCCCTGGCCACAGATACGCAGTATTTT. The encoded protein is CASSLSLATDTQYF.

Concerning this clonotype: The junction and the germline gene differ at one end; a read error may be behind it. The J gene is TRBJ2-5, the V gene TRBV15, with D possibly called TRBD1 or TRBD2 (5 bases each). The J call may be mistaken, given a closer DNA end match to TRBJ2-4. This CDR3 has 15 residues. Germline V gene lookup returns CDR1 LNHNV and CDR2 YYDKDF (reference sequence). The CDR3: CATSRGGAAENIQYF. CDR3 DNA: TGTGCCACCAGCAGAGGAGGGGCAGCCGAAAACATTCAGTACTTC.

This clonotype showed up just a few times. The chain carries TRBV11-2 and TRBJ2-3, with D unresolved. CDR1 and CDR2 (germline): SGHAT, FQNNGV. This CDR3 has 15 residues. The germline V and J ends were trimmed by 2 bases and 2 bases, with 11 bases remaining between them. The CDR3 DNA follows: TGTGCCAGCAGCTTACTGCGGAGTAACACAGATACGCAGTATTTT. The encoded protein is CASSLLRSNTDTQYF. Full variable domain (outside the CDR3, taken from reference TRBV11-2 and TRBJ2-3): EAGVAQSPRYKIIEKRQSVAFWCNPISGHATLYWYQQILGQGPKLLIQFQNNGVVDDSQLPKDRFSAERLKGVDSTLKIQPAKLEDSAVYLCASSLLRSNTDTQYFGPGTRLTVL.

The rearrangement links TRBV5-1 to TRBJ2-1; D is possibly TRBD1 (7 bases). Per the germline V gene, CDR1 is SGHRS and CDR2 is YFSETQ. The length of the CDR3 is 16 residues. Trimming took 4 bases from V and 6 from J, leaving 20 bases between them. CDR3 in amino acids: CASSRGRGGAGNEQFF. DNA for the CDR3: TGCGCCAGCAGCCGGGGGCGAGGGGGCGCAGGCAATGAGCAGTTCTTC.

The genes are TRBV7-2 and TRBJ1-5, with a possible D match to TRBD1 (6 bases). With 4 bases removed from V and 5 bases from J, the gap between germline ends came to 15 bases. CDR3 length equals 15 residues. The germline V gene encodes CDR1 SGHTA and CDR2 FQGNSA. Written as DNA, the CDR3 is TGTGCCAGCAGCTCCGTCTCCGGGGGCCATCAGCCCCAGCATTTT. Translated: CASSSVSGGHQPQHF. The complete variable domain, with remaining parts taken from reference TRBV7-2 and TRBJ1-5, reads GAGVSQSPSNKVTEKGKDVELRCDPISGHTALYWYRQSLGQGLEFLIYFQGNSAPDKSGLPSDRFSAERTGGSVSTLTIQRTQQEDSAVYLCASSSVSGGHQPQHFGDGTRLSIL.

This sequence joins TRBV10-2 and TRBJ1-2; D call uncertain. The germline gives CDR1 WSHSY, CDR2 SAAADI. V was cut by 0 bases and J by 3 bases, with 11 bases left in between. The CDR3 spans 15 residues. As DNA, the CDR3 is TGCGCCAGCAGTGAGTCGTCGGGCAGCTACTATGGCTACACCTTC. Translated, it gives CASSESSGSYYGYTF.

This clonotype was picked up many times. V and J are TRBV6-5 and TRBJ2-1, with D perhaps TRBD2 (6 bases). V gave up 6 bases and J gave up 6 bases, with 12 bases separating them. Germline loops: CDR1 MNHEY, CDR2 SVGAGI. There are 13 residues in the CDR3. CDR3 sequence (DNA): TGTGCCAGCAGGGGAGGACCTATCAATGAGCAGTTCTTC. Its translation: CASRGGPINEQFF.

The rearrangement joins TRBV12-3 or TRBV12-4 to TRBJ2-5, with 9 bases matching TRBD2. The ends lost 2 bases at V and 5 bases at J; junction bases unmatched: 6. The CDR3 is 15 amino acids. The CDR3 nucleotides are TGTGCCAGCAGTTTACGCGGGGGGGCCTGGGAGACCCAGTACTTC. This codes for CASSLRGGAWETQYF.

This clonotype was picked up a small number of times. The chain employs TRBV6-1 and TRBJ2-1, with TRBD2 matching over 16 bases. Germline V gene sequence: CDR1 MNHNS, CDR2 SASEGT. Losses at the gene ends were 6 bases for V and 7 bases for J; bases not matched to a gene: 6. The CDR3 contains 16 residues. CDR3 residues: CASRGLAGGPENEQFF. In DNA form, the CDR3 reads TGTGCCAGCAGGGGACTAGCGGGGGGGCCTGAAAATGAGCAGTTCTTC.

There are a few counts of this clonotype. The CDR3 nucleotides are TGCGCCAGCAGCTTGGCGGGCGACCATGGGGAGACCCAGTACTTC. This encodes CASSLAGDHGETQYF. The genes are TRBV5-1 and TRBJ2-5; the D is unclear. The germline CDR1 and CDR2 sequences are SGHRS and YFSETQ. The CDR3 is 15 amino acids. V shed 0 bases and J shed 5 bases, with 14 bases lying between them.

This clonotype was seen repeatedly, ten times or more. This chain connects TRBV5-1 to TRBJ1-2; no reliable D call. Germline V gene lookup returns CDR1 SGHRS and CDR2 YFSETQ. The V and J ends lost 5 bases and 8 bases respectively, with 16 bases between them. The CDR3 has 13 amino acids. This CDR3 reads CASSRADFAGYTF. The CDR3 nucleotides are TGCGCCAGCAGTAGGGCAGATTTCGCCGGCTACACCTTC.

The chain is built from TRBV27 and TRBJ1-5; 8 positions match TRBD1. Per the germline V gene, CDR1 is MNHEY and CDR2 is SMNVEV (reference sequence). CDR3 length: 14 residues. Trimming removed 6 bases from V and 3 bases from J; junction bases left unmatched: 4. The CDR3 bases are TGTGCCAGCAGGCGGGGACAGGACAATCAGCCCCAGCATTTT. Its protein product is CASRRGQDNQPQHF.

The rearrangement joins TRBV12-3 or TRBV12-4 to TRBJ1-1, with D possibly matching TRBD1 (6 bases). Between the trimmed V and J ends, which lost 6 bases and 7 bases, there was a span of 21 bases. This CDR3 region has 15 residues. CDR3 amino acids: CASRPIGGYKGEAFF. Here the CDR3 DNA reads TGTGCCAGCAGGCCAATTGGGGGCTACAAGGGTGAAGCTTTCTTT.